The entry below gives a single T cell receptor beta chain sequence along with its context. These data come from a study of cytomegalovirus exposure and HLA in healthy donors. Germline V gene data show CDR1 as MNHNS and CDR2 as SASEGT. Trimming cost V 6 bases and J 3 bases; bases outside gene matches: 10. This CDR3 has 16 amino acids. The primer mix had 60 Vbeta and 13 Jbeta primers. Clones were sequenced by immunoSEQ multiplex PCR, and TCRdb holds only the in-frame ones, with some missing. Of under 40,000 clones in the sample, less than 85% were seen once. The chain is built from TRBV6-1 and TRBJ1-5, with 8 bases that match TRBD1. Sequencing used PBMCs. The TCR sequence derives from a male donor in good health and CMV-seronegative. The CDR3 DNA follows: TGTGCCAGCAGCGAAAGACCGGGACAGGTCAATCAGCCCCAGCATTTT. This translates into CASSERPGQVNQPQHF.